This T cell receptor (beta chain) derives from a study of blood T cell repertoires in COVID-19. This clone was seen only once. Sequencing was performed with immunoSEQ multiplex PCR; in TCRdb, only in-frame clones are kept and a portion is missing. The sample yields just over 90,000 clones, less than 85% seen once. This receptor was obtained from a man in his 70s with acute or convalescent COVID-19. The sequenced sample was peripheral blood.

CDR3 bases: TGTGCCAGCAGCCCCCTCAAGGACAGGGGTACCGGGGAGCTGTTTTTT. Translating it yields CASSPLKDRGTGELFF. This chain uses TRBV5-6 with TRBJ2-2, with TRBD1 identical over 9 bases. This CDR3 spans 16 amino acids. The J segment lost 5 bases and the V segment lost 4 bases, leaving 9 bases of the junction unmatched. The V gene's germline CDR1 is SGHDT and CDR2 YYEEEE.